This TCR beta chain is drawn from a study of blood T cell repertoires in COVID-19. Some clones are missing from TCRdb's copy, which holds only in-frame ones; the method was immunoSEQ multiplex PCR. The table has hundreds of thousands of clones, about 83% seen once. This CDR3 comprises 14 residues. V was shortened by 2 bases and J by 7 bases, with 12 bases between the two germline ends. Per germline, CDR1 MNHNS and CDR2 SASEGT. The count of this clone is one. Sequenced material: PBMCs or T cells enriched from blood (not recorded which). The clonotype originates from a woman aged 50 to 60 who had recovered from COVID-19. The rearrangement joins TRBV6-1 to TRBJ1-3, with D possibly being TRBD1 (6 bases). CDR3 in amino acids: CASSESGVGNTIYF. DNA of the CDR3: TGTGCCAGCAGTGAATCAGGGGTCGGGAACACCATATATTTT.